Sequencing of this T cell receptor (beta chain) was carried out in a study of a mutant IDH1 vaccine in newly diagnosed glioma (dated by TCRdb to the early 2020s). The study in broad terms: Patients were given eight vaccinations, in weeks 1, 3, 5, 7, 11, 15, 19 and 23, which matched visits V03 through V10. Vaccination was initiated 4-6 weeks after radiotherapy alone, or concurrently with temozolomide cycles in the chemotherapy-containing groups. Of the roughly 32 patients who were treated, about 62% were male and approximately 40% were female, and the mean age was around 40 years. Prior to enrollment, patients had been given standard therapy consisting of radiotherapy alone, temozolomide alone, or radiochemotherapy with temozolomide, with the combination given to most patients. For exploratory analyses, about 25 treated patients had longitudinal TCRB deep sequencing done wherever samples were available. Peripheral blood was drawn at six visits: V03 (baseline), V05, V07, V10, V12 and V13. Overall results and qualifications from the work: PBMC samples for TCRB deep sequencing were selected based on availability. According to the authors, sample limitations meant that analyses of patient blood samples could not be reproduced. Immune responses induced by the vaccine were seen in more than 85% of patients across multiple MHC alleles. Pseudoprogression appeared unrelated to alterations in the top peripheral T cell clonotypes detected by TCRB sequencing.

The library was generated by the immunoSEQ multiplex PCR assay. Following the manufacturer's protocol, the hsTCRB Kit was used to amplify rearranged TCR beta chain sequences. An Illumina MiSeq was used to sequence the TCRB libraries. In the paper's pipeline: The proprietary platform of the kit vendor was used for demultiplexing, trimming and gene mapping. Drawn from immuneACCESS, this table holds only the in-frame rearrangements with V and J called that TCRdb kept. Clones are partly lost; checked studies trace under half to an unresolved V gene and leave the rest unexplained. V and J calls and clone size follow that table, whereas D and trimming were derived from the DNA. The sample yields tens of thousands of clones; under 80% were counted once. Together, the top ten hold 24% of the sample. According to the study, the label for this sample's time point signals: week 11, during vaccination. Each vaccine dose was 300 ug of a 20-mer mutant IDH1 peptide in Montanide, given subcutaneously with topical imiquimod. Donors had newly diagnosed WHO grade 3 or 4 IDH1-mutant astrocytomas with loss of nuclear ATRX. The samples were drawn from NOA16, a multicentre, single-arm, open-label phase I trial in Germany that tested a mutant IDH1 peptide vaccine in humans for the first time. The DNeasy Blood and Tissue Kit was used to extract genomic DNA from EDTA blood for TCRB sequencing.

As to this clone: It has no known antigen specificity. No base quality information exists; no much larger clone differs at one position.

This sample comprised PBMCs, obtained from a glioma patient whose treatment included an IDH1 peptide vaccine. The TCR comes from a man aged 25-45 years with glioma.

The CDR3 is CASSLGDNQPQHF. The bases are TGTGCCAGCAGCTTGGGGGACAATCAGCCCCAGCATTTT. The sequence links TRBV5-6 to TRBJ1-5; the D gene is unclear. Reading the germline V gene gives CDR1 SGHDT and CDR2 YYEEEE. Taken from cysteine to phenylalanine, the CDR3 has 13 residues. Only CDR3 DNA is held: 39 bases, read in frame from base 1. A distance of 4 bases separates the germline ends of V and J, which lose 0 bases and 3 bases respectively.